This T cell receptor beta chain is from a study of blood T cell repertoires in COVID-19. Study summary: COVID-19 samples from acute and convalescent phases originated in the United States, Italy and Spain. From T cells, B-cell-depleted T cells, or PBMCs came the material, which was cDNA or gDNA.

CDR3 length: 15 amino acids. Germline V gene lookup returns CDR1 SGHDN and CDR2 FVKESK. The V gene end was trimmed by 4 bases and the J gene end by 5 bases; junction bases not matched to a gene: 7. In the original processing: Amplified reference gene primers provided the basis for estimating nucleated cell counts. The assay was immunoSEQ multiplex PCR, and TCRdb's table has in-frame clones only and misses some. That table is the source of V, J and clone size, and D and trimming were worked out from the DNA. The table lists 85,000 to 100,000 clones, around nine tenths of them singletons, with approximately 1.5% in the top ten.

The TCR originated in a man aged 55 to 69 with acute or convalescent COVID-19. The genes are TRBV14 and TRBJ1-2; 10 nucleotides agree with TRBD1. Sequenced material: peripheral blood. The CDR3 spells CASSRTRDRGYGYTF. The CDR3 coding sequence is TGTGCCAGCAGCCGAACCCGGGACAGGGGATATGGCTACACCTTC.